This record covers a single T cell receptor beta chain. Its antigen is as yet unknown. V shed 0 bases, J shed 5 bases, and the junction held 17 bases outside the gene matches. This CDR3 is 19 amino acids long. The sample originates from a study of shared clonotypes between healthy human individuals. Study outcomes and limitations: Sequencing depth was expected to affect clonotype sharing among donors.

At a deep level, the assay was run. Replicate PCRs run on unsorted PBMC used around 0.3 ug DNA, which was approximately 30,000 T cell genomes. Repertoires were generated with immunoSEQ multiplex PCR, while TCRdb's copy carries only in-frame clones and drops some. In the table there are 520,000 or so clones, less than 85% of which are singletons. The study enrolled healthy HIV-negative adults without recent acute infections or vaccinations as donors. This chain uses TRBV5-3 with TRBJ2-7, with 10 bases lining up with TRBD2. TRBV5-3 has ORF status, its function being uncertain. The receptor comes from a woman aged 40 to 50 in good health. Some clones in this sample may be carry-over from other donors' samples. The sample was PBMCs. The DNA of the CDR3 is TGTGCCAGAAGCTTGGGTCGACTAGCGGGTAGGTTCCACCCACACGAGCAGTACTTC. It specifies CARSLGRLAGRFHPHEQYF.